This TCR beta chain appears in the sequencing data of a study of control samples from healthy donors and cancer patients. Germline V gene data show CDR1 as MDHEN and CDR2 as SYDVKM. The CDR3 contains 16 residues. V dropped 3 bases and J dropped 0 bases, with 13 bases sitting between them. Method: immunoSEQ multiplex PCR; TCRdb's copy keeps in-frame clones and lacks some. In the table there are some 120,000 clones, about 95% of which are singletons. The chain recombines TRBV28 with TRBJ2-3; D is unclear. The sequenced sample was blood. The sequence came from a man aged 25 to 40 in good health. Here the CDR3 DNA reads TGTGCCAGCAGTTTCCCCCGGTCCTTCAGCACAGATACGCAGTATTTT. Translated, it gives CASSFPRSFSTDTQYF.